This T cell receptor beta chain was identified in a study of cytomegalovirus exposure and HLA in healthy donors. Notes on the study in general: A later analysis showed that HLA-associated TCR beta chains had undergone more clonal expansion than equally common others. Sequencing artifact likely explains a cluster of highly shared sequence variants.

As concerns this clone: The antigen remains undetermined. Other DNA sequences of this sample code for an identical CDR3.

With 60 Vbeta and 13 Jbeta primers, the PCR was carried out. TCRdb's table, derived via immunoSEQ multiplex PCR, lists solely in-frame clones and lacks some. The sample lists about 200,000 clones; 79% were seen once. Germline V gene lookup returns CDR1 SGDLS and CDR2 YYNGEE. The CDR3 runs to 16 residues. With V trimmed by 3 bases and J by 6 bases, 9 bases remained unmatched. This sequence joins TRBV9 and TRBJ2-2, with TRBD1 identical over 9 bases. The receptor comes from a male donor in good health and CMV-seropositive. Sequenced material: PBMCs. CDR3 loop: CASSGGQGVSAGELFF. Here the CDR3 DNA reads TGTGCCAGCAGCGGGGGACAGGGCGTTTCGGCCGGGGAGCTGTTTTTT.